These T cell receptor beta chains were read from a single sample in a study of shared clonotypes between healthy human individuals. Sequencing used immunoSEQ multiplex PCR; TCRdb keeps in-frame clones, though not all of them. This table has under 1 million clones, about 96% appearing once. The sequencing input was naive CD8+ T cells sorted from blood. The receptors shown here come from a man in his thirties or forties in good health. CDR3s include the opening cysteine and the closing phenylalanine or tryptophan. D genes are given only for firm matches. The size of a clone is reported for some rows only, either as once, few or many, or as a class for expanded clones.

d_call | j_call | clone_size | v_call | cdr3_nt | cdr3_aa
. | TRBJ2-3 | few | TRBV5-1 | TGCGCCAGCGAAGCCGGGGGACCCACAGATACGCAGTATTTT | CASEAGGPTDTQYF
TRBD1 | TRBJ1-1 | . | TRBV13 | TGTGCCAGCAGCCCAATCAGGGGGTCCATGAACACTGAAGCTTTCTTT | CASSPIRGSMNTEAFF
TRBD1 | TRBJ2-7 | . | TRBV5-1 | TGCGCCAGCAGCGGGGACAGCTACGAGCAGTACTTC | CASSGDSYEQYF
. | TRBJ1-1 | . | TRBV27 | TGTGCCAGCAGTTTATCGCAGGGGATGAACACTGAAGCTTTCTTT | CASSLSQGMNTEAFF
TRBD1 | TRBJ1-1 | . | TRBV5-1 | TGCGCCAGCAGCGCTTACAGGGGGATGAACACTGAAGCTTTCTTT | CASSAYRGMNTEAFF
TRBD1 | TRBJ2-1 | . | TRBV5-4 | TGTGCCATCATGACAGGGGCCTACAATGAGCAGTTCTTC | CAIMTGAYNEQFF
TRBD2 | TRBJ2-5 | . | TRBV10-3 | TGTGCCATCTCTGAAGGACTAGCGGGAGAGCAAGAGACCCAGTACTTC | CAISEGLAGEQETQYF
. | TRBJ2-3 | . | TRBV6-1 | TGTGCCAGCAGTGAAGGGCAATTCCCAGATACGCAGTATTTT | CASSEGQFPDTQYF
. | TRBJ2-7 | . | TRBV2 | TGTGCCAGCAGTGCGGCCAGGGTGAGCTACGAGCAGTACTTC | CASSAARVSYEQYF
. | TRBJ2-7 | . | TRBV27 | TGTGCCAGCAGTTCAGCCCCAGGGGCGATTACCTACGAGCAGTACTTC | CASSSAPGAITYEQYF
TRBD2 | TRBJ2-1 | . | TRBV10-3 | TGTGCCATCAGTGAGTACCTAGCGGGAGGGGTTAATGAGCAGTTCTTC | CAISEYLAGGVNEQFF
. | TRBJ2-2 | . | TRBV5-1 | TGCGCCAGCAGCTCGGGTTTCTCCGGGGAGCTGTTTTTT | CASSSGFSGELFF
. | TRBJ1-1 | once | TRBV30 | TGTGCCTGGAGTGGACCAGAAGAAGCTTTCTTT | CAWSGPEEAFF
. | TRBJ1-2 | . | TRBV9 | TGTGCCAGCAGCCCGGGGGGCGTGAGCTACACCTTC | CASSPGGVSYTF
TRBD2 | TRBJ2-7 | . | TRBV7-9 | TGTGCCAGCAGCTCGGGACTAGGCGAGCAGTACTTC | CASSSGLGEQYF
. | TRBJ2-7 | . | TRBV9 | TGTGCCAGCAGCCGAGCTGTGGACAGCTCGGCCTACGAGCAGTACTTC | CASSRAVDSSAYEQYF
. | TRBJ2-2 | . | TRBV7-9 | TGTGCCAGCAGCCCCTTGCCCGGGGAGCTGTTTTTT | CASSPLPGELFF
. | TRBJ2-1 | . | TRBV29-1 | TGCAGCGATGGTCAGGGAAGTAGGTTAGAGCAGTTCTTC | CSDGQGSRLEQFF
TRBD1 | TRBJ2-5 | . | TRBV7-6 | TGTGCCAGCAGCTTGACAGGGGGCCAAGAGACCCAGTACTTC | CASSLTGGQETQYF
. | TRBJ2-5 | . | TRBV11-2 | TGTGCCAGCAGCTTAGATCTCATTGGGCAGGGTTGGGGAGAGACCCAGTACTTC | CASSLDLIGQGWGETQYF
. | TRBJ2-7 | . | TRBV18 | TGTGCCAGCTCACCTGACGTGGGACCTAGCTCCTACGAGCAGTACTTC | CASSPDVGPSSYEQYF
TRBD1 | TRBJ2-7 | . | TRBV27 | TGTGCCAGCAGTCCTACAGGGGCCAGATCCTACGAGCAGTACTTC | CASSPTGARSYEQYF
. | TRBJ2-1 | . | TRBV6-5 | TGTGTCAGCACCTCTATGGTCAGCTCCTACAATGAGCAGTTCTTC | CVSTSMVSSYNEQFF
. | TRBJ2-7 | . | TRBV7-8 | TGTGCCAGCAGCTCCCCGGGACACACCTACGAGCAGTACTTC | CASSSPGHTYEQYF
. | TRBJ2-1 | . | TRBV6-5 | TGTGCCAGCAGTTACGCGGAGAGCTCCTACAATGAGCAGTTCTTC | CASSYAESSYNEQFF
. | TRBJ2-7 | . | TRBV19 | TGTGCCAGTAGGAACTCCTACGAGCAGTACTTC | CASRNSYEQYF
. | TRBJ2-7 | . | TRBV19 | TGTGCCAGTAGTATTTCCTACGGACCCTTCTACGAGCAGTACTTC | CASSISYGPFYEQYF
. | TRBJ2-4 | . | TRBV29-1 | TGCAGCCCTATTTCGGGAAACATTCAGTACTTC | CSPISGNIQYF
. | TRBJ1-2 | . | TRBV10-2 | TGCGCCAGCGAAGGATCAGGCGGCTACACCTTC | CASEGSGGYTF
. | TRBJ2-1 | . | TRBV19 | TGTGCCACCTCAACAGTCCCGGGAGAGGGAAATGAGCAGTTCTTC | CATSTVPGEGNEQFF
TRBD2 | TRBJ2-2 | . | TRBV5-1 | TGCGCCAGCAGCTTGTATGGACTAGCGGGAGTACGTGACGGGGAGCTGTTTTTT | CASSLYGLAGVRDGELFF
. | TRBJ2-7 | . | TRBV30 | TGTGCCTGGAGGCAGCGCAGGCCCACGGAGGGGGAGCAGTACTTC | CAWRQRRPTEGEQYF
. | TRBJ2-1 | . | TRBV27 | TGTGCCAGCAGGGCTGGAGGCTCCTACAATGAGCAGTTCTTC | CASRAGGSYNEQFF
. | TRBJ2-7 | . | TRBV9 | TGTGCCAGCGCATGGGGGGAGACCCACGAGCAGTACTTC | CASAWGETHEQYF
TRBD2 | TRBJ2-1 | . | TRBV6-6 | TGTGCCAGCAGTTACTCCTGGGAGCGGGAGAACAATGAGCAGTTCTTC | CASSYSWERENNEQFF
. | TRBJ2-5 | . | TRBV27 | TGTGCCAGCAGTTTAGGCCAGCAAGAGACCCAGTACTTC | CASSLGQQETQYF
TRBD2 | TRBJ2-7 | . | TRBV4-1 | TGCGCCAGCAGCCAACCCCCTAGCGGGACCTACGAGCAGTACTTC | CASSQPPSGTYEQYF
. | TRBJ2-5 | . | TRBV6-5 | TGTGCCAGCAGTTACTCACCGGCGACAAGTTTCGAGACCCAGTACTTC | CASSYSPATSFETQYF
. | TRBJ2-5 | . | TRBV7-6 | TGTGCCAGCAGCTTCGACAGGGGAGGGGAGACCCAGTACTTC | CASSFDRGGETQYF
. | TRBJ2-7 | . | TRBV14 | TGTGCCAGCAGCCCGAGGGGGGGAACCTACGAGCAGTACTTC | CASSPRGGTYEQYF
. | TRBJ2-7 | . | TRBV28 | TGTGCCAGCAGGTCCGGACACAACTACGAGCAGTACTTC | CASRSGHNYEQYF
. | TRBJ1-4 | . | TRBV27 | TGTGCCAGCAGTTCCTCCTCTCTAGGGCCCTATAATGAAAAACTGTTTTTT | CASSSSSLGPYNEKLFF
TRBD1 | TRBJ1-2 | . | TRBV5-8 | TGTGCCAGCAGCGGGAGCAGGGGGCGCACCTATGGCTACACCTTC | CASSGSRGRTYGYTF
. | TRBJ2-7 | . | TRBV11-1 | TGTGCCAGCAGCTTAGAGAGGGGGGATTACGAGCAGTACTTC | CASSLERGDYEQYF
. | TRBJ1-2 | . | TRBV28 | TGTGCCAGCAGTTTCTCGGCGGATGGCTACACCTTC | CASSFSADGYTF
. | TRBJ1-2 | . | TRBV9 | TGTGCCAGCAGCGTAGGGAACACCGAAAACTATGGCTACACCTTC | CASSVGNTENYGYTF
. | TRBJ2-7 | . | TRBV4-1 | TGCGCCAGCAGCCAAGGACAACTCTCCTACGAGCAGTACTTC | CASSQGQLSYEQYF
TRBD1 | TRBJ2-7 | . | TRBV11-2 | TGTGCCAGCAGCACCCCTAGGGATATGACAGGGGACGTCTCCTACGAGCAGTACTTC | CASSTPRDMTGDVSYEQYF
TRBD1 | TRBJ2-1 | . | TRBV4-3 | TGCGCCAGCAGCCAAGATTTAAGACAGGGGGGTGGCAATGAGCAGTTCTTC | CASSQDLRQGGGNEQFF
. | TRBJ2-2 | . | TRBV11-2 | TGTGCCAGCAGCGTAAACCGGGACAATTACTTCGGGTTGGCCGGGGAGCTGTTTTTT | CASSVNRDNYFGLAGELFF
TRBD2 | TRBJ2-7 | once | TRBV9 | TGTGCCAGCAGCGTTGGGACTAGCGGGAGTAGGGACGAGCAGTACTTC | CASSVGTSGSRDEQYF
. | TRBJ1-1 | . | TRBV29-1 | TGCAGCGCCGAGATGAGAGGGACTGAAGCTTTCTTT | CSAEMRGTEAFF
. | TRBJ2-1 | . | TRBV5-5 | TGTGCCAGCAGCTTGGAGACAATTGAGCAGTTCTTC | CASSLETIEQFF
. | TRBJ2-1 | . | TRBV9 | TGTGCCAGCAGCGTAGACAGGTCCTACAATGAGCAGTTCTTC | CASSVDRSYNEQFF
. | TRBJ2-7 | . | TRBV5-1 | TGCGCCAGCAGCGGGAGCTACGAGCAGTACTTC | CASSGSYEQYF